The 13 T cell receptor beta chains presented below share a single source sample, sequenced in a study of T cell responses to AZD1222 COVID-19 vaccine. The assay was immunoSEQ multiplex PCR, and TCRdb's table has in-frame clones only and misses some. There are 150,000 to 200,000 clones in the sample; more than 85% occur only once, and 2.3% lies in the top ten. The specimen comprised peripheral blood, sampled on day 0 of AZD1222 vaccination. These TCRs come from an adult in good health.

This chain joins TRBV7-6 and TRBJ2-5; D is unclear. Deletions cut 4 bases from V and 5 bases from J, with 11 bases between. From germline, CDR1 is SGHVS and CDR2 FNYEAQ. The CDR3 is 13 amino acids. As DNA, the CDR3 is TGTGCCAGCAGCTCCGCCCGGTTGGAGACCCAGTACTTC. Translation gives CASSSARLETQYF.

This clone was found once. The chain carries TRBV21-1 and TRBJ1-5. TRBV21-1 is a listed pseudogene. The CDR3 covers 11 residues. The CDR3 nucleotides read TGTGCCAGCGGTGGGGGTCAGCCCCAGCATTTT. It codes for CASGGGQPQHF.

This clone has a single count. The rearrangement links TRBV29-1 to TRBJ1-2; D possibly corresponds to TRBD1 (5 bases). The CDR3 is 13 amino acids. CDR1 is SQVTM, CDR2 ANQGSEA, per germline. Trimming shortened V by 4 bases and J by 2 bases, and 11 bases separated the two germline ends. The CDR3 spells CSVGGRANYGYTF. DNA of the CDR3: TGCAGCGTTGGAGGCAGGGCGAACTATGGCTACACCTTC.

V usage is TRBV7-6 and J usage is TRBJ2-5, with TRBD2 identical over 13 bases. The V gene's germline CDR1 is SGHVS and CDR2 FNYEAQ. The CDR3 sequence is 16 residues long. With V trimmed by 5 bases and J by 5 bases, 8 bases remained unmatched. CDR3 DNA: TGTGCCAGCAGCCGAACTAGCGGGGGGGCGTCGGAGACCCAGTACTTC. This sequence encodes CASSRTSGGASETQYF.

The CDR3 reads CASSLGEGTEAFF. The DNA for the CDR3 is TGTGCCAGCAGTCTCGGGGAGGGCACTGAAGCTTTCTTT. The chain uses TRBV27 and TRBJ1-1; D is ambiguous. The CDR3 consists of 13 residues. Trimming pared 5 bases from V and 4 bases from J, leaving 11 bases between. CDR1 and CDR2 from the germline V gene are MNHEY and SMNVEV (reference sequence).

This chain links TRBV3-1 (or the pseudogene TRBV3-2) with TRBJ2-1, with D tentatively TRBD2 (5 bases). CDR3 length: 16 amino acids. Germline CDR1 is LGHDT and CDR2 is YNNKEL (reference sequence). Trimming left V 0 bases short and J 9 bases short, with 18 bases between. The CDR3 DNA reads as TGTGCCAGCAGCCAAGATGGGCCCCGGGCCCGGGGTGAGCAGTTCTTC. Its translation: CASSQDGPRARGEQFF.

V and J are TRBV7-9 and TRBJ2-5, with 8 bases identical to TRBD1. The germline V gene encodes CDR1 SEHNR and CDR2 FQNEAQ (reference sequence). This CDR3 comprises 14 residues. J was trimmed by 1 base and V by 6 bases; bases with no gene match: 4. The CDR3 is CASRFGQGQETQYF. In nucleotides, the CDR3 is TGTGCCAGCAGATTCGGACAGGGCCAAGAGACCCAGTACTTC.

The chain is built from TRBV30 and TRBJ2-3; possibly TRBD1 for D (5 bases). The germline CDR1 and CDR2 sequences are GTSNPN and SVGIG (reference sequence). The CDR3 has 14 residues. The V and J ends lost 0 bases and 5 bases respectively, with 12 bases between them. The CDR3: CAWSVAGLGDTQYF. CDR3 DNA sequence: TGTGCCTGGAGTGTGGCAGGGCTGGGAGATACGCAGTATTTT.

The chain has TRBV2 and TRBJ2-7; maybe TRBD2 (7 bases). CDR1 and CDR2 (germline): SNHLY, FYNNEI. The CDR3 covers 14 residues. V dropped 7 bases and J dropped 2 bases, with 15 bases sitting between them. The CDR3 coding sequence is TGTGCCAGCACGGGGGGCTCTCCCGCCTACGAGCAGTACTTC. It encodes CASTGGSPAYEQYF. The full variable domain, in which reference TRBV2 and TRBJ2-7 provide the parts outside the CDR3, is EPEVTQTPSHQVTQMGQEVILRCVPISNHLYFYWYRQILGQKVEFLVSFYNNEISEKSEIFDDQFSVERPDGSNFTLKIRSTKLEDSAMYFCASTGGSPAYEQYFGPGTRLTVT.

The chain combines TRBV19 with TRBJ1-2; possible D gene TRBD1, 6 bases. Germline V gives CDR1 LNHDA, CDR2 SQIVND (reference sequence). V lost 3 bases to trimming and J lost 1 base, with 9 bases between them. CDR3 length: 14 residues. The chain's CDR3 is CASSIGGSNYGYTF. CDR3 nucleotide sequence: TGTGCCAGTAGTATCGGGGGCAGTAACTATGGCTACACCTTC.

The gene calls are TRBV6-6 and TRBJ1-1; tentative D call: TRBD1 (6 bases). The CDR3 consists of 13 residues. V lost 7 bases and J lost 5, with 14 bases in between. In germline, CDR1 is MNHNY, CDR2 SVGAGI (reference sequence). CDR3 loop: CASTYSRGTEAFF. CDR3 DNA: TGTGCCAGCACCTACTCGAGGGGGACTGAAGCTTTCTTT.

The J gene is TRBJ2-2, the V gene TRBV10-3; 9 positions agree with TRBD1. The CDR3 has 14 amino acids. J lost 5 bases, V lost 7 bases, and 5 bases had no gene match. Looked up from germline, CDR1 is ENHRY and CDR2 is SYGVKD. The CDR3 DNA follows: TGTGCCATCATGGGACAGGGTCTGACCGGGGAGCTGTTTTTT. Translating gives CAIMGQGLTGELFF.

This sequence joins TRBV7-9 and TRBJ2-7; 8 bases are a match to TRBD1. The CDR3 totals 13 residues. Germline V gene lookup returns CDR1 SEHNR and CDR2 FQNEAQ (reference sequence). Trimming removed 5 bases from V and 6 bases from J; junction bases left unmatched: 6. CDR3 sequence (DNA): TGTGCCAGCAGCATTAAAACAGGGGGCGAGCAGTACTTC. Amino acid sequence: CASSIKTGGEQYF.